The 22 T cell receptor beta chains given below trace back to one sample, sequenced in a study of vaccination effects on CD4 cells after COVID-19. Clones were read by immunoSEQ multiplex PCR, and TCRdb kept only the in-frame ones, dropping some. The sample has tens of thousands of clones, roughly four fifths seen once. No cognate antigen is known for these TCRs. Expansion with viral peptide pools was applied to antigen-specific CD4+ T cells by the ViraFEST assay prior to sequencing. Culturing for nine to ten days preceded CD4+ T cell isolation. Participants were given two doses of BNT162b2 or mRNA-1273 vaccine. The sample here was CD4+ T cells from PBMCs cultured with HCoV-NL63 spike peptides, taken after COVID-19 vaccination. These receptors came from a human donor who received a COVID-19 vaccine. Some clones in this sample may be carry-over from other donors' samples.

The gene calls are TRBV28 and TRBJ1-1, with D perhaps matching TRBD1 (6 bases). The CDR3 is 17 residues long. With 6 bases removed from V and 2 bases from J, the gap between germline ends came to 22 bases. CDR1 is MDHEN and CDR2 is SYDVKM in the germline V gene. DNA for the CDR3: TGTGCCAGCAGCCGATCGATCAACAGGGCCCTCAACACTGAAGCTTTCTTT. Protein sequence: CASSRSINRALNTEAFF.

This sequence joins TRBV5-8 and TRBJ2-7; D ambiguous. The CDR3 has 13 amino acids. V shed 1 base and J shed 3 bases, with 8 bases lying between them. The germline gives CDR1 SGHTS, CDR2 YDEGEE. CDR3 residues: CASSLQLGYEQYV. The CDR3 region has the DNA TGTGCCAGCAGCTTGCAGTTGGGCTACGAGCAGTACGTC.

This clone was counted only a few times. The CDR3: CASSRFTLPDTQYF. The CDR3 DNA sequence: TGTGCCAGCAGCCGCTTTACCCTTCCAGATACGCAGTATTTT. The genes are TRBV7-2 and TRBJ2-3; D gene ambiguous. In germline, CDR1 is SGHTA, CDR2 FQGNSA. V was trimmed by 5 bases and J by 4 bases, leaving 13 bases between them. The CDR3 runs to 14 residues.

The gene calls are TRBV10-2 and TRBJ2-1; 10 nucleotides align to TRBD2. V lost 6 bases and J lost 4; bases outside the gene matches: 6. The CDR3 extends over 15 amino acids. The germline V gene has CDR1 WSHSY and CDR2 SAAADI. In DNA form, the CDR3 reads TGCGCCAGCAGCTTCCTAGCGGGGGAATACAATGAGCAGTTCTTC. Its translation: CASSFLAGEYNEQFF.

The chain has TRBV19 and TRBJ2-1; D is unresolved. Germline CDR1 reads LNHDA; CDR2 reads SQIVND (reference sequence). There are 13 residues in the CDR3. Trimming removed 4 bases at V and 3 bases at J, with 7 bases between. The CDR3 loop reads CASSRLVYNEQFF. The DNA of the CDR3 is TGTGCCAGTAGTAGGCTAGTCTACAATGAGCAGTTCTTC.

The V and J genes are TRBV19 and TRBJ1-1; 10 bases align to TRBD1. Germline trimming cut 2 bases from V and 4 bases from J; bases unmatched to any gene: 10. The CDR3 runs 17 residues. Germline CDR1 is LNHDA and CDR2 is SQIVND (reference sequence). The CDR3 here is CASSIFPGQGKFTEAFF. CDR3 in DNA: TGTGCCAGTAGTATATTTCCGGGACAGGGGAAGTTCACTGAAGCTTTCTTT.

A single count supports this clone. The chain employs TRBV6-5 and TRBJ2-2; 10 bases agree with TRBD1. CDR3 length: 15 amino acids. J gave up 9 bases and V 7 bases, and 11 bases lay outside the gene matches. CDR1 and CDR2 from the germline V gene are MNHEY and SVGAGI. In DNA, the CDR3 is TGTGCCAGCACTCTTACCGGGACAGGGGCCCGGGAGCTGTTTTTT. Protein product: CASTLTGTGARELFF.

The table lists this clone with a few counts. The chain recombines TRBV2 with TRBJ2-7; 8 bases are shared with TRBD1. V was pared by 10 bases and J by 3 bases, with 11 bases of the junction left unmatched. This CDR3 is built from 14 residues. The germline gives CDR1 SNHLY, CDR2 FYNNEI. CDR3 bases: TGTGCCACCGACACCGGGACAGGAGGCTACGAGCAGTACGTC. It translates to CATDTGTGGYEQYV.

This clone has a handful of counts. The rearrangement joins TRBV9 to TRBJ2-5, with a tentative D call TRBD2 (5 bases). Germline V gene sequence: CDR1 SGDLS, CDR2 YYNGEE. Trimming removed 8 bases at V and 3 bases at J, with 23 bases between. The CDR3 length is 16 residues. The CDR3 is CARYCDEGTSKETQYF. The CDR3 DNA reads TGTGCCAGATATTGCGATGAGGGCACCTCAAAAGAGACCCAGTACTTC.

The rearrangement joins TRBV7-9 to TRBJ1-6; 7 bases are a match to TRBD1. Germline CDR1 is SEHNR and CDR2 is FQNEAQ (reference sequence). V dropped 5 bases and J dropped 8; count of bases not matched to a gene: 9. The CDR3 contains 15 residues. The CDR3 reads CASSPNRDSYSPLHF. Here the CDR3 DNA reads TGTGCCAGCAGCCCAAATCGGGACAGTTATTCACCCCTCCACTTT.

This clone was recorded a few times. The V and J genes are TRBV5-1 and TRBJ2-5, with D maybe TRBD1 (5 bases). Germline CDR1 is SGHRS and CDR2 is YFSETQ. This CDR3 has 14 amino acids. Between the trimmed V and J ends, which lost 0 bases and 2 bases, there was a span of 8 bases. CDR3 DNA: TGCGCCAGCAGCTTGGCAGGGAATCAAGAGACCCAGTACTTC. Amino acid sequence: CASSLAGNQETQYF.

This clone has only one observation. DNA of the CDR3: TGTGCCTGGAGTGTATCTACCGGGCTCCTCCATGGCTACACCTTC. Its translation is CAWSVSTGLLHGYTF. The chain recombines TRBV30 with TRBJ1-2, with unresolved D. Germline CDR1 is GTSNPN and CDR2 is SVGIG (reference sequence). The CDR3 is made up of 15 amino acids. Trimming removed 0 bases at V and 6 bases at J, with 17 bases between.

CDR3 in DNA: TGTGCCAGCAGTTCGACGCTTAGCGGGGCCCCGCAGTATTTT. Its translation: CASSSTLSGAPQYF. The V call is TRBV6-2 or TRBV6-3, the J call TRBJ2-3; 8 nucleotides align to TRBD2. The CDR3 is 14 residues long. V shed 4 bases and J 10 bases; nucleotides not matched to a gene: 10. From germline, CDR1 is MNHEY and CDR2 SVGEGT.

The rearrangement joins TRBV24-1 to TRBJ1-3; D is ambiguous. Trimming stripped 8 bases from V and 0 bases from J, with 7 bases between. Germline loops: CDR1 KGHDR, CDR2 SFDVKD. CDR3 length equals 13 residues. The CDR3 nucleotides read TGTGCCACCATAGACAACTCTGGAAACACCATATATTTT. This translates into CATIDNSGNTIYF.

The chain carries TRBV18 and TRBJ1-1; no reliable D call. The ends were cut back, 1 base at V and 1 base at J, with 4 bases in the middle. The CDR3 is made up of 13 amino acids. CDR1 KGHSH and CDR2 LQKENI come from the germline V gene. Here the CDR3 reads CASSPRQNTEAFF. For the CDR3, the DNA is TGTGCCAGCTCACCACGACAGAACACTGAAGCTTTCTTT.

CDR3: CASSPGLAKNIQYF. The CDR3 DNA reads TGTGCCAGCAGCCCGGGACTAGCCAAAAACATTCAGTACTTC. The V and J genes are TRBV2 and TRBJ2-4; D is possibly TRBD2 (6 bases). There are 14 residues in the CDR3. CDR1 is SNHLY, CDR2 FYNNEI, per germline. Trimming cost V 6 bases and J 0 bases, with 9 bases left between them.

V gene TRBV6-5 combines with J gene TRBJ1-2; no firm D call. Germline V gene sequence: CDR1 MNHEY, CDR2 SVGAGI. V lost 0 bases, J lost 6 bases, and 11 bases lay in between. The CDR3 consists of 14 residues. The CDR3 DNA reads as TGTGCCAGCAGTTACTCGACACGTAAGGATGGCTACACCTTC. Protein product: CASSYSTRKDGYTF.

This chain uses TRBV19 with TRBJ1-4; 10 bases are shared with TRBD1. V lost 9 bases to trimming and J lost 6 bases; unmatched junction nucleotides: 10. Germline-derived CDR1 and CDR2 are LNHDA and SQIVND (reference sequence). The CDR3 loop spans 15 amino acids. In DNA, the CDR3 is TGTGCCAGCTACCACCCCGGGACAGGGGATGAAAAACTGTTTTTT. Translated: CASYHPGTGDEKLFF.

The gene calls are TRBV30 and TRBJ1-3; D gene ambiguous. Trimming cost V 2 bases and J 2 bases, with 10 bases left between them. Germline V gives CDR1 GTSNPN, CDR2 SVGIG (reference sequence). The CDR3 consists of 14 residues. Here the CDR3 DNA reads TGTGCCTGGAGTATTGGACCTCCTGGAAACACCATATATTTT. Translated: CAWSIGPPGNTIYF.

The chain is built from TRBV5-1 and TRBJ1-2; no firm D call. Germline V gene lookup returns CDR1 SGHRS and CDR2 YFSETQ. V was cut by 0 bases and J by 2 bases, with 8 bases left in between. This CDR3 has 14 amino acids. Here the CDR3 reads CASSLDRLNYGYTF. CDR3 coding DNA: TGCGCCAGCAGCTTGGACAGATTAAACTATGGCTACACCTTC.

This chain connects TRBV7-8 to TRBJ2-2; TRBD2 agrees at 8 bases. This CDR3 comprises 16 residues. From germline, CDR1 is SGHVS and CDR2 FQNEAQ. Trimming cost V 4 bases and J 7 bases; bases outside gene matches: 11. The CDR3 DNA reads as TGTGCCAGCAGCTCAGGGCCAGCGGGGGTTGGCGGGGAGCTGTTTTTT. This encodes CASSSGPAGVGGELFF. The whole variable domain, remainder taken from reference TRBV7-8 and TRBJ2-2, is GAGVSQSPRYKVAKRGQDVALRCDPISGHVSLFWYQQALGQGPEFLTYFQNEAQLDKSGLPSDRFFAERPEGSVSTLKIQRTQQEDSAVYLCASSSGPAGVGGELFFGEGSRLTVL.

The chain links TRBV6-6 to TRBJ1-4, with D unresolved. CDR1 is MNHNY, CDR2 SVGAGI, per germline (reference sequence). V lost 6 bases to trimming and J lost 4 bases, with 12 bases between them. CDR3 size: 14 residues. CDR3: CASSSHGDNEKLFF. CDR3 bases: TGTGCCAGCAGCTCCCATGGAGATAATGAAAAACTGTTTTTT.